Below are 24 T cell receptor beta chains sequenced from a single sample in a study of cytomegalovirus exposure and HLA in healthy donors. PCR amplification relied on 60 Vbeta primers (plus 13 Jbeta primers). This table comes from immunoSEQ multiplex PCR, and its TCRdb copy is limited to in-frame clones, with some not included. The table includes approximately 190,000 clones, approximately 80% detected once. The sample taken for sequencing was PBMCs. Receptors originate from a man aged 35-49 years in good health and CMV-seropositive.

The CDR3 here is CASSQGQSTDTQYF. DNA of the CDR3: TGTGCCAGCAGCCAAGGACAGAGCACAGATACGCAGTATTTT. The chain links TRBV6-5 to TRBJ2-3; D is possibly TRBD1 (6 bases). The ends were cut back, 6 bases at V and 0 bases at J, with 10 bases in the middle. CDR3 length equals 14 residues. From germline, CDR1 is MNHEY and CDR2 SVGAGI.

This clone occurred once. The chain recombines TRBV2 with TRBJ1-1, with unresolved D. The CDR3 loop spans 14 amino acids. The V end lost 7 bases, the J end lost 1 base, and 13 bases lay between the germline ends. Germline V gene data show CDR1 as SNHLY and CDR2 as FYNNEI. The CDR3 DNA sequence: TGTGCCAGCAATCAGGTGGCCCCGAACACTGAAGCTTTCTTT. Translation gives CASNQVAPNTEAFF. Full variable domain (outside the CDR3, taken from reference TRBV2 and TRBJ1-1): EPEVTQTPSHQVTQMGQEVILRCVPISNHLYFYWYRQILGQKVEFLVSFYNNEISEKSEIFDDQFSVERPDGSNFTLKIRSTKLEDSAMYFCASNQVAPNTEAFFGQGTRLTVV.

The V gene is TRBV2, the J gene TRBJ2-7, with D possibly being TRBD2 (6 bases). Germline V gene lookup returns CDR1 SNHLY and CDR2 FYNNEI. The CDR3 covers 15 residues. Trimming took 6 bases from V and 2 from J, leaving 17 bases between them. DNA for the CDR3: TGTGCCAGCAGGGAGGGGACTCCCGGACCCTACGAGCAGTACTTC. It specifies CASREGTPGPYEQYF.

This chain links TRBV2 with TRBJ1-1; TRBD1 agrees at 7 bases. The CDR3 runs 16 residues. Germline V gene sequence: CDR1 SNHLY, CDR2 FYNNEI. The V and J ends lost 6 bases and 0 bases, in that order; junction bases with no gene match: 10. CDR3 bases: TGTGCCAGCAGCCTACAGGGGACCCTATTGAACACTGAAGCTTTCTTT. It translates to CASSLQGTLLNTEAFF.

This clone was detected once. The chain uses TRBV11-2 and TRBJ2-1; weak D call: TRBD2 (5 bases). V was cut by 0 bases and J by 0 bases, with 9 bases left in between. The germline V gene has CDR1 SGHAT and CDR2 FQNNGV. This CDR3 contains 16 residues. The CDR3, as DNA: TGTGCCAGCAGCTTAGATATAGGGAGCTCCTACAATGAGCAGTTCTTC. Its translation: CASSLDIGSSYNEQFF.

This clone came up a few times. V is TRBV5-1 and J is TRBJ1-5; D is unresolved. V was cut by 0 bases and J by 2 bases, with 6 bases left in between. This CDR3 comprises 14 residues. CDR1 and CDR2 from the germline V gene are SGHRS and YFSETQ. CDR3 region: CASSLDGGNQPQHF. The CDR3 DNA reads as TGCGCCAGCAGCTTGGACGGGGGCAATCAGCCCCAGCATTTT. Filled out from reference TRBV5-1 and TRBJ1-5, the complete variable domain reads KAGVTQTPRYLIKTRGQQVTLSCSPISGHRSVSWYQQTPGQGLQFLFEYFSETQRNKGNFPGRFSGRQFSNSRSEMNVSTLELGDSALYLCASSLDGGNQPQHFGDGTRLSIL.

V is TRBV18 and J is TRBJ2-7, with D perhaps matching TRBD2 (7 bases). The V end was cut by 1 base, the J end by 7 bases, with 14 bases between. From germline, CDR1 is KGHSH and CDR2 LQKENI. This CDR3 region has 14 residues. The CDR3, as DNA: TGTGCCAGCTCACCACTGGGGGGGCCCGGGGAGCAGTACTTC. Its translation: CASSPLGGPGEQYF.

V and J are TRBV4-1 and TRBJ1-2, with TRBD1 as a possible D gene (5 bases). Trimming removed 0 bases from V and 7 bases from J, with 15 bases in between. Germline-derived CDR1 and CDR2 are MGHRA and YSYEKL. This CDR3 spans 15 amino acids. The CDR3: CASSQDAHGASGYTF. As DNA, the CDR3 is TGCGCCAGCAGCCAAGATGCCCATGGGGCTAGTGGCTACACCTTC.

This clone was seen more than once but under ten times. The chain is built from TRBV6-4 and TRBJ2-5; 13 nucleotides match TRBD2. The CDR3 is 17 residues long. CDR1 MRHNA and CDR2 SNTAGT come from the germline V gene. The V and J ends lost 2 bases and 1 base, in that order; junction bases with no gene match: 4. CDR3 DNA: TGTGCCAGCAGTGACCCCGGGACTAGCGGGGCCCAAGAGACCCAGTACTTC. Translated, it gives CASSDPGTSGAQETQYF.

The chain has TRBV28 and TRBJ1-2; 8 bases match TRBD1. Germline CDR1 is MDHEN and CDR2 is SYDVKM. J gave up 6 bases and V 4 bases, and 7 bases lay outside the gene matches. This CDR3 is 14 amino acids long. The CDR3 is CASSSVDRVDGYTF. As DNA, the CDR3 is TGTGCCAGCAGTTCTGTGGACAGGGTGGATGGCTACACCTTC.

This clone was seen a few times. The J gene is TRBJ1-5, the V gene TRBV6-1, with 7 bases fitting TRBD1. The CDR3 spans 20 residues. V lost 4 bases to trimming and J lost 1 base; unmatched junction nucleotides: 19. Germline values: CDR1 MNHNS, CDR2 SASEGT. In DNA, the CDR3 is TGTGCCAGCAGTGGACGAGACAGGGACGGACTCCTTTGGAGCAATCAGCCCCAGCATTTT. Residues: CASSGRDRDGLLWSNQPQHF.

Written as DNA, the CDR3 is TGTGCCAGCATTCCCCCAGGTGGGGCTGGTGGCTACACCTTC. This codes for CASIPPGGAGGYTF. This chain links TRBV6-1 with TRBJ1-2; tentative D call: TRBD1 (5 bases). CDR3 size: 14 residues. Trimming cost V 7 bases and J 7 bases, with 19 bases left between them. Germline-derived CDR1 and CDR2 are MNHNS and SASEGT.

The chain links TRBV7-6 to TRBJ1-4, with 8 bases that match TRBD1. The CDR3 loop spans 15 amino acids. Trimming at V came to 5 bases and at J to 7 bases, leaving 9 bases not matched to a gene. The germline V gene has CDR1 SGHVS and CDR2 FNYEAQ. Here the CDR3 reads CASSPMTGEGEKLFF. The CDR3 coding sequence is TGTGCCAGCAGCCCAATGACAGGGGAGGGTGAAAAACTGTTTTTT. Full variable domain (rest looked up from reference TRBV7-6 and TRBJ1-4): GAGVSQSPRYKVTKRGQDVALRCDPISGHVSLYWYRQALGQGPEFLTYFNYEAQQDKSGLPNDRFSAERPEGSISTLTIQRTEQRDSAMYRCASSPMTGEGEKLFFGSGTQLSVL.

The table lists this clone with a few counts. The chain joins TRBV5-4 to TRBJ2-3, with 8 bases fitting TRBD1. The V segment lost 6 bases and the J segment 4 bases; nucleotides outside the gene matches: 7. The CDR3 contains 14 residues. Looked up from germline, CDR1 is SGHNT and CDR2 is YYREEE (reference sequence). The CDR3 protein is CASTITGGADTQYF. DNA of the CDR3: TGTGCCAGCACCATAACAGGGGGTGCAGATACGCAGTATTTT.

This clone was observed a handful of times. V gene TRBV4-1 combines with J gene TRBJ2-7; D might be TRBD2 (6 bases). Germline CDR1 is MGHRA and CDR2 is YSYEKL. The CDR3 has 16 residues. V lost 1 base to trimming and J lost 0 bases, with 13 bases between them. CDR3 coding DNA: TGCGCCAGCAGCCAAGGCGGGACGGGGGACTCCTACGAGCAGTACTTC. This encodes CASSQGGTGDSYEQYF.

The rearrangement links TRBV7-8 to TRBJ1-2, with TRBD1 matching over 9 bases. The CDR3 totals 18 residues. Germline lookup yields CDR1 SGHVS and CDR2 FQNEAQ. With 4 bases clipped from V and 4 bases from J, the junction kept 16 bases outside the gene matches. The DNA for the CDR3 is TGTGCCAGCAGCTCACAACCCCGGGACAGGGTCCCCAGCTATGGCTACACCTTC. Residues: CASSSQPRDRVPSYGYTF.

The chain combines TRBV18 with TRBJ2-3; D may be TRBD1 (5 bases). Between the trimmed V and J ends, which lost 6 bases and 4 bases, there was a span of 11 bases. Germline assignment: CDR1 KGHSH and CDR2 LQKENI. The CDR3 consists of 13 residues. The CDR3 DNA is TGTGCCAGCTCCCCTCAAGGGGCAGATACGCAGTATTTT. This gives the protein CASSPQGADTQYF.

The chain employs TRBV6-5 and TRBJ2-7; 10 positions agree with TRBD1. CDR1 is MNHEY and CDR2 is SVGAGI in the germline V gene. CDR3 length: 14 amino acids. J was trimmed by 1 base and V by 6 bases; bases with no gene match: 3. Here the CDR3 reads CASSRDRGSYEQYF. The CDR3 nucleotides read TGTGCCAGCAGCCGGGACAGGGGATCCTACGAGCAGTACTTC.

The chain couples TRBV5-4 to TRBJ1-2, with D perhaps matching TRBD1 (5 bases). The germline gives CDR1 SGHNT, CDR2 YYREEE (reference sequence). Trimming shortened V by 4 bases and J by 4 bases, and 8 bases separated the two germline ends. This CDR3 has 12 amino acids. CDR3 amino acids: CASSPDSYGYTF. CDR3 bases: TGTGCCAGCAGCCCTGACAGCTATGGCTACACCTTC.

The chain links TRBV6-1 to TRBJ1-2; perhaps TRBD1 as D (5 bases). Germline lookup yields CDR1 MNHNS and CDR2 SASEGT. The CDR3 has 17 residues. Trimming cost V 0 bases and J 5 bases, with 19 bases left between them. CDR3 sequence reads: CASSEALVIRGGYGYTF. Here the CDR3 DNA reads TGTGCCAGCAGTGAAGCGCTAGTAATTAGGGGAGGGTATGGCTACACCTTC.

V and J are TRBV6-6 and TRBJ1-1; tentative D call: TRBD1 (6 bases). Trimming took 6 bases from V and 0 from J, leaving 14 bases between them. This CDR3 has 15 amino acids. From germline, CDR1 is MNHNY and CDR2 SVGAGI (reference sequence). For the CDR3, the DNA is TGTGCCAGCAGCCCGGGACATAGCATGAACACTGAAGCTTTCTTT. It yields the protein CASSPGHSMNTEAFF.

The rearrangement uses TRBV7-2 and TRBJ1-1, with 7 bases matching TRBD1. CDR1 is SGHTA, CDR2 FQGNSA, per germline. This CDR3 contains 14 residues. V trimming: 2 bases; J trimming: 1 base; junction bases outside the gene matches: 1. Written as DNA, the CDR3 is TGTGCCAGCAGCTTAAGGGGGCAGAACACTGAAGCTTTCTTT. Amino acids: CASSLRGQNTEAFF.

The genes are TRBV4-2 and TRBJ2-5; tentative D call: TRBD1 (5 bases). The J call is in doubt because the DNA end fits TRBJ2-7 better. Germline V lookup: CDR1 LGHNA, CDR2 YNFKEQ. The CDR3 contains 15 residues. CDR3 residues: CASSQELRGSYEQYF. CDR3 coding DNA: TGTGCCAGCAGCCAAGAATTAAGGGGCTCCTACGAGCAGTACTTC.

V gene TRBV27 combines with J gene TRBJ2-2, with TRBD2 identical over 11 bases. The germline CDR1 and CDR2 sequences are MNHEY and SMNVEV (reference sequence). This CDR3 contains 23 residues. Losses at the gene ends were 5 bases for V and 4 bases for J; bases not matched to a gene: 27. The CDR3 bases are TGTGCCAGCAGTACTCCTCGCGGGACTAGCGGTCTAGGTAGTCGTCGTGGCACCGGGGAGCTGTTTTTT. Translation: CASSTPRGTSGLGSRRGTGELFF.